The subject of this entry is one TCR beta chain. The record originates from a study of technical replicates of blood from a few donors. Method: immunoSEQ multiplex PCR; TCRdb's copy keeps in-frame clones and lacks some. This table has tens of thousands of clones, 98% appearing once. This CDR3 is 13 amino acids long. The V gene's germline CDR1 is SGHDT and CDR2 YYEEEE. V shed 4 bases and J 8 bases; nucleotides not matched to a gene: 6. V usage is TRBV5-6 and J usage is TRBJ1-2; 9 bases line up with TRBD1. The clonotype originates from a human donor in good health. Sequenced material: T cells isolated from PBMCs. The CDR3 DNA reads TGTGCCAGCAGCCCGGGGACAGGGTGGGGCTACACCTTC. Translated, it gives CASSPGTGWGYTF.